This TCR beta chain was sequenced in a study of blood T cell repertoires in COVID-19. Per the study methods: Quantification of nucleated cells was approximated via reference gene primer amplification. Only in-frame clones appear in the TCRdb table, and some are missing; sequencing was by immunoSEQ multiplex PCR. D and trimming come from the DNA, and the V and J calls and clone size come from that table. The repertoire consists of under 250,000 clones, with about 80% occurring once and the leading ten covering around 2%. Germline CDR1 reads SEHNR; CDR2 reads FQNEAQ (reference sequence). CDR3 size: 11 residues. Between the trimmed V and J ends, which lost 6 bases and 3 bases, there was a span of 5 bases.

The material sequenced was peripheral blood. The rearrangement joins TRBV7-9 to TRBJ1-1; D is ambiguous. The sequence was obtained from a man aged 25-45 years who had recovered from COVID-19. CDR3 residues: CASRRYTEAFF. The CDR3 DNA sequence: TGTGCCAGCAGGCGGTACACTGAAGCTTTCTTT.